This entry lists 13 T cell receptor beta chains sequenced from one sample in a study of control samples from healthy donors and cancer patients. Assay used: immunoSEQ multiplex PCR; TCRdb lists only in-frame clones, some missing. Here the sample spans 40,000 to 60,000 clones, 86% being singletons. Material for sequencing was PBMCs. These receptors were collected from a woman aged 45 to 65 with lung cancer.

This clone has just one count. The chain has TRBV15 and TRBJ2-7; tentatively, D is TRBD2 (6 bases). V was shortened by 0 bases and J by 8 bases, with 17 bases between the two germline ends. Germline V lookup: CDR1 LNHNV, CDR2 YYDKDF (reference sequence). The CDR3 consists of 15 residues. The chain's CDR3 is CATSRDGRGEVKQYF. The CDR3 DNA reads as TGTGCCACCAGCAGAGATGGCCGAGGGGAGGTTAAGCAGTACTTC.

The V gene is TRBV6-1, the J gene TRBJ2-6, with D unresolved. Trimming took 2 bases from V and 1 from J, leaving 0 bases between them. Per germline, CDR1 MNHNS and CDR2 SASEGT. The CDR3 runs to 13 residues. CDR3 nucleotide sequence: TGTGCCAGCAGTGAATCTGGGGCCAACGTCCTGACTTTC. This encodes CASSESGANVLTF.

DNA of the CDR3: TGTGCCAGCTCACCACGGGAAGGACAGGACCAGAACACTGAAGCTTTCTTT. Its translation: CASSPREGQDQNTEAFF. The chain is built from TRBV18 and TRBJ1-1; 7 nucleotides agree with TRBD1. This CDR3 is built from 17 residues. J was trimmed by 1 base and V by 1 base; bases with no gene match: 9. Germline assignment: CDR1 KGHSH and CDR2 LQKENI. The whole variable domain, remainder taken from reference TRBV18 and TRBJ1-1, is NAGVMQNPRHLVRRRGQEARLRCSPMKGHSHVYWYRQLPEEGLKFMVYLQKENIIDESGMPKERFSAEFPKEGPSILRIQQVVRGDSAAYFCASSPREGQDQNTEAFFGQGTRLTVV.

The V and J genes are TRBV9 and TRBJ2-1, with D maybe TRBD1 (6 bases). Germline-derived CDR1 and CDR2 are SGDLS and YYNGEE. V lost 0 bases, J lost 2 bases, and 6 bases lay in between. The CDR3 extends over 14 amino acids. As DNA, the CDR3 is TGTGCCAGCAGCGTAGGGGACACCTACAATGAGCAGTTCTTC. Translated, it gives CASSVGDTYNEQFF.

This sequence joins TRBV2 and TRBJ2-5; no firm D call. Trimming cost V 6 bases and J 3 bases, with 11 bases left between them. The CDR3 spans 13 residues. Germline CDR1 SNHLY, CDR2 FYNNEI. The DNA for the CDR3 is TGTGCCAGCAGCGTCCGGGCGGAAGAGACCCAGTACTTC. Translating gives CASSVRAEETQYF.

This clone has more than one count but fewer than ten. J is TRBJ1-5 and V is TRBV7-9, with D perhaps TRBD1 (6 bases). CDR3 length: 14 residues. Germline lookup yields CDR1 SEHNR and CDR2 FQNEAQ (reference sequence). V lost 5 bases and J 5 bases, leaving 13 bases between the germline ends. For the CDR3, the DNA is TGTGCCAGCAGCGATACAGGGATATATCAGCCCCAGCATTTT. Amino acid sequence: CASSDTGIYQPQHF.

The chain carries TRBV9 and TRBJ2-7; no reliable D call. The germline gives CDR1 SGDLS, CDR2 YYNGEE. This CDR3 spans 14 amino acids. Trimming stripped 0 bases from V and 2 bases from J, with 9 bases between. This CDR3 is CASSVGISTYEQYF. The DNA of the CDR3 is TGTGCCAGCAGCGTAGGGATTAGCACCTACGAGCAGTACTTC.

The chain is built from TRBV2 and TRBJ2-4; tentatively, D is TRBD1 or TRBD2 (5 bases each). The CDR3 runs 12 residues. V lost 10 bases, J lost 7 bases, and 14 bases lay in between. Germline V gene data show CDR1 as SNHLY and CDR2 as FYNNEI. The CDR3 protein is CATTGTPNIQYF. CDR3 nucleotides: TGTGCCACCACCGGGACCCCCAACATTCAGTACTTC.

The CDR3 nucleotides are TGTGCCAGCAGTGAAAGGGTCGGCAGCATTGGAAACACCATATATTTT. It encodes CASSERVGSIGNTIYF. The chain has TRBV2 and TRBJ1-3, with D unclear. Germline lookup yields CDR1 SNHLY and CDR2 FYNNEI. This CDR3 spans 16 amino acids. V lost 2 bases, J lost 3 bases, and 14 bases lay in between.

V is TRBV12-3 or TRBV12-4 and J is TRBJ1-5; no reliable D call. The CDR3 has 13 amino acids. V shed 5 bases and J shed 5 bases, with 10 bases lying between them. For the CDR3, the DNA is TGTGCCAGCAGTCGTGACCGTGATCAGCCCCAGCATTTT. It translates to CASSRDRDQPQHF.

The V and J genes are TRBV7-2 and TRBJ2-2; 8 bases are shared with TRBD1. This CDR3 comprises 14 residues. V trimming: 3 bases; J trimming: 3 bases; junction bases outside the gene matches: 0. The germline V gene encodes CDR1 SGHTA and CDR2 FQGNSA. CDR3 DNA: TGTGCCAGCAGCTTGGACAGGGACACCGGGGAGCTGTTTTTT. Encoded protein: CASSLDRDTGELFF.

The CDR3 spells CASSGQPQETQYF. The CDR3 bases are TGTGCCAGCAGTGGACAGCCCCAAGAGACCCAGTACTTC. V is TRBV2 and J is TRBJ2-5; TRBD1 is a possible D gene (5 bases). This CDR3 region has 13 residues. The V and J ends lost 4 bases and 1 base respectively, with 7 bases between them. Germline V CDR1 and CDR2: SNHLY, FYNNEI.

The chain combines TRBV28 with TRBJ1-2; TRBD1 might be the D (5 bases). CDR1 and CDR2 (germline): MDHEN, SYDVKM. Trimming cost V 2 bases and J 2 bases, with 9 bases left between them. The CDR3 is made up of 14 amino acids. In nucleotides, the CDR3 is TGTGCCAGCAGTTTAGGGACTCTCAACTATGGCTACACCTTC. Encoded protein: CASSLGTLNYGYTF.